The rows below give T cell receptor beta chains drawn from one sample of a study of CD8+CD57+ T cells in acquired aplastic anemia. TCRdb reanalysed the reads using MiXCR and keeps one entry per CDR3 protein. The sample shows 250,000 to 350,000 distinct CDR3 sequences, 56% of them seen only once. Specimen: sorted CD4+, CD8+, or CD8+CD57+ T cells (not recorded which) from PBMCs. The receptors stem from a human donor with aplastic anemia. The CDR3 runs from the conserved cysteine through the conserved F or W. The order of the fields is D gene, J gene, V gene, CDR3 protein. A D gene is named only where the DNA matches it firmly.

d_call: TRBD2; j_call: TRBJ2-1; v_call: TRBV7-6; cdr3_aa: CASSLGAGDNNEQFF
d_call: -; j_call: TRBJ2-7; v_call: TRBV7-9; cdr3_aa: CASRPQTGAPYEQYF
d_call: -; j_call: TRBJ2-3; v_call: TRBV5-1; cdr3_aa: CASSLGGGRTDTHYF
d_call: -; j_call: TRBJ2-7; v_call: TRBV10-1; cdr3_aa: CASSRGEQYF
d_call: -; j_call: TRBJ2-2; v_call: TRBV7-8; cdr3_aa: CASSQLTGPGELFF
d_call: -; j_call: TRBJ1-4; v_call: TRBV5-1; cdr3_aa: CASSLGTKGEKLFF
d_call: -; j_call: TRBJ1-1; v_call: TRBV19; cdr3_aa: CASSILKDRPIAKAFF
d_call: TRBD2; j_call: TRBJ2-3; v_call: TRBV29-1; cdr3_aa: CSVEGREGLTDTQYF
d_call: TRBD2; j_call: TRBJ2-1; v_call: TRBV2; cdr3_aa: CASSVPGTSGAVYRNEQFF
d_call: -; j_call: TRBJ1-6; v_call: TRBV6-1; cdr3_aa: CASRAALSNSPLHF
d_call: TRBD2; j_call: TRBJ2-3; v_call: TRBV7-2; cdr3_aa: CASSLRGTGGSAGDTQYF
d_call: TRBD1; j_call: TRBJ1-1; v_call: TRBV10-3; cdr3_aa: CASRTGQGDAFF
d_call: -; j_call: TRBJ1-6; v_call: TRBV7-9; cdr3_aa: CASSGGRAERLLHF
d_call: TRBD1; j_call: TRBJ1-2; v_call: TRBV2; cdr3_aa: CASSLTGGYSGYTF
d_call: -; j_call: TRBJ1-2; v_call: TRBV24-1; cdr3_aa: CATSSQGVGYTF
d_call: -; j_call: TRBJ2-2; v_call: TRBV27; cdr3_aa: CASSLSVGGTGELFF
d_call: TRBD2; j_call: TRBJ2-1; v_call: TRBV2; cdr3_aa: CASSVAASGRAYQFF
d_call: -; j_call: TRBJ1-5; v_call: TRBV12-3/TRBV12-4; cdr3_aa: CASRRGPVSNQPQHF
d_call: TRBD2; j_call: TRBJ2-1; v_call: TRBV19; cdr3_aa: CASSAIGTSGSNEQFF
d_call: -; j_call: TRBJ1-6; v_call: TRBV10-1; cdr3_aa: CASKGRQSAPLHF
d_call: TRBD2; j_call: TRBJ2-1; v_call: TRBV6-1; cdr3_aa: CASRTSGSYNEQFF